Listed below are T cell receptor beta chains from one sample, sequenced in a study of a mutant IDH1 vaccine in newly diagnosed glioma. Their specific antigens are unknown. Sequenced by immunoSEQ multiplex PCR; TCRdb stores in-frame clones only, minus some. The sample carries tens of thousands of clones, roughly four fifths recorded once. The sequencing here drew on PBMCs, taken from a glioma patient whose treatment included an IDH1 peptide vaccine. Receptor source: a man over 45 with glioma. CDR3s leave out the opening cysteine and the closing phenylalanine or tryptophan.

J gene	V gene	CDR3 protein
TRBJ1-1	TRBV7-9	ASSQTHTEAF
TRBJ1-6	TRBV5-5	ASSLEGRRRSSYNSPLH
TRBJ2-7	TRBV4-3	ASAQGFAYEQY
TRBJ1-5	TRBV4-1	ASSQELRIYQPQH
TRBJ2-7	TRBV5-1	ASSLDSGGNYEQY
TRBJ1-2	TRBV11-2	ASSLVRGDGYT
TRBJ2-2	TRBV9	ASSPLGENTGELF
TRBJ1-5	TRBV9	ASSAGVGANQPQH
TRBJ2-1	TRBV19	ASSGLRTASSYNEQF
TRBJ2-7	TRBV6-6	ASSRDFYEQY
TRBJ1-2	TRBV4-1	ASSQVGTAYGYT
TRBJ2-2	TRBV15	ATSRGGQGVGELF
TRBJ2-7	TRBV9	ASSVAAGGEQY
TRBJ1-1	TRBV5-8	ASRAGQNTEAF
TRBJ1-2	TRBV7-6	ASSPGGGIVGYT
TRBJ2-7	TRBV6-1	ASSEALRGTYEQY
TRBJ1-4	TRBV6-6	ASSSTDGGINEKLF
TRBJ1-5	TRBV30	AWSVRGNQPQH
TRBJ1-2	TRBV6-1	ASSEMGQGSYGYT
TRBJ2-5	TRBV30	AWGERVITQETQY
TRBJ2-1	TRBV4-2	ASSQGGTGGNNEQF
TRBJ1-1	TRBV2	ASSERGAPLNTEAF
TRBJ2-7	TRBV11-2	ASSEGQGVYEQY
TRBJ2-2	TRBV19	ASSPRGRGPGELF
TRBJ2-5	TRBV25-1	ASSSGRQTQY
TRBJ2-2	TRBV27	ASSFTWDINTGELF
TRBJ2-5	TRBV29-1	SVEEGPGARETQY
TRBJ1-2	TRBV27	ASRRTGTLGYGYT
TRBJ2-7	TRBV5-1	ASRGPTGTGGFYEQY
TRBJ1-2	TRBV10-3	AISESKANYGYT
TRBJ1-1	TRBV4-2	ASSQGGSANTEAF
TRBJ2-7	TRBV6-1	ASSNYEQY
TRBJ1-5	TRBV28	ASSALGDISNQPQH
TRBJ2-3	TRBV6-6	ASSSNRPSTDTQY
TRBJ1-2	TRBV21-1	ASSRTEGQGLGYT
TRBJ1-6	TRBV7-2	ASSPSRGSNSPLH
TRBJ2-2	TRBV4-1	ASSQDRSTGELF
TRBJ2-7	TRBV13	ASSSTLAGGYEQY
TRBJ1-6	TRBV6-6	ASSSSGGDNSPLH
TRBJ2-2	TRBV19	ASSIGAGPGELF
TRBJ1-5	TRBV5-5	ASSLDRGKGQPQH
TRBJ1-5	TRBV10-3	AISEKWRQGDQPQH
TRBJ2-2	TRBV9	ASSVGIKSTGELF
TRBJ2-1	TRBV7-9	ASSSTSGGHYNEQF
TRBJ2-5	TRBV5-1	ASSYGTGQRETQY